This T cell receptor (beta chain) appears in the sequencing data of a study of blood T cell repertoires in COVID-19. Study-level background: Acute and convalescent COVID-19 samples came from the United States, Italy and Spain.

The age range of participants was 18 to 89 years, with residence in under 30 US areas. Cohort allocation depended upon clinical history that participants reported. Original methodology: The assay estimated nucleated cells by amplifying reference gene primers. Clones were sequenced by immunoSEQ multiplex PCR, and TCRdb holds only the in-frame ones, with some missing. The D gene and trimming were derived from the DNA, and the V and J assignments and clone size from that table. The sample consists of roughly 230,000 clones, about nine tenths of them appearing once. This CDR3 is built from 14 residues. V gave up 4 bases and J gave up 4 bases, with 14 bases separating them. Per germline, CDR1 SGHRS and CDR2 YFSETQ.

The chain combines TRBV5-1 with TRBJ1-1; a possible D gene is TRBD1 (6 bases). This TCR came from a man aged 25 to 40 in a cohort exposed to, infected with or recovered from COVID-19 (not recorded which). Source material: PBMCs or T cells enriched from blood (not recorded which). The CDR3 sequence: CASSREQGSTEAFF. CDR3 nucleotides: TGCGCCAGCAGCAGAGAACAGGGTAGCACTGAAGCTTTCTTT.